This paragraph covers one T cell receptor (beta chain) sequence. No antigen is known for it. TCRdb re-called the 5' RACE reads and gives one entry per CDR3 protein, without DNA. Its listing shows approximately 140,000 distinct CDR3 sequences. This entry comes from a study of monozygotic twins with inflammatory bowel disease. Germline-derived CDR1 and CDR2 are SGHRS and YFSETQ. The CDR3 has 19 amino acids. The blood volume drawn from each donor was 2 to 3 ml. Study-wide points: No single strong signal or clonotype associated with IBD was supported. On the inverse Simpson index, IBD patients scored lower for TCRbeta diversity than healthy co-twins. Immunosuppressive treatment differences may have increased patient repertoire variability.

The clonotype was recovered from a human donor with ulcerative colitis or Crohn's disease, or a healthy co-twin of an affected twin (not recorded which). The material sequenced was blood. V and J are TRBV5-1 and TRBJ2-7; TCRdb outputs TRBD2, but without DNA this stays unchecked. The CDR3 is CASSLVVAGGRTISYEQYF.